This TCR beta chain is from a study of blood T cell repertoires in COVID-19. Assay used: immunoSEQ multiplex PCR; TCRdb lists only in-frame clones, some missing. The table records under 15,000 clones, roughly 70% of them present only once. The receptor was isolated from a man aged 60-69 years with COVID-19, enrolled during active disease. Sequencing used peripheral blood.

The CDR3 here is CASSYSGYTGELFF. In nucleotides, the CDR3 is TGTGCCAGCAGTTACTCGGGCTACACCGGGGAGCTGTTTTTT. The gene calls are TRBV6-5 and TRBJ2-2; D ambiguous. Between the trimmed V and J ends, which lost 0 bases and 3 bases, there was a span of 5 bases. CDR1 and CDR2 from the germline V gene are MNHEY and SVGAGI. The CDR3 spans 14 residues.